This T cell receptor beta chain was identified in a study of tumor-infiltrating lymphocytes in primary liver carcinoma. About the research overall: Each of the growths was stage T1-T3 N0M0, extending roughly 4.2 to 11 cm across. Sample yields of productive TCRbeta reads, ranging from roughly 3.65 to 8 million, were similar across tissue types.

The CDR3 has 16 amino acids. V was cut by 8 bases and J by 6 bases, with 26 bases left in between. In germline, CDR1 is MDHEN, CDR2 SYDVKM. With respect to this clonotype: Its antigen is currently unknown.

It was from roughly 20-30 mg of unsorted bulk tissue that RNA and DNA were co-extracted. Each tumor had five separate regions sampled. Production of TCR beta cDNA used 400 to 650 ng total RNA together with a constant-region primer. A slightly modified ARM-PCR protocol with three nested multiplex PCR rounds produced these TCR beta libraries. For 10 cycles apiece, the opening two PCR rounds ran with TRBV1-TRBV30 forward primers and a C-beta reverse primer. From the multiplex PCR reads, TCRdb called clonotypes with MiXCR, one entry per CDR3 protein. The table shows more than 45,000 distinct CDR3 sequences, with about 80% occurring only once. General observations from the study: Significantly larger top-250-clone fractions were found in tumors than in blood (p = 0.039).

The sequence derives from a man aged 35-49 years with primary liver carcinoma and hepatitis B virus infection. The chain is built from TRBV28 and TRBJ2-7; D is perhaps TRBD1 (6 bases). The material sequenced was liver tumor tissue from sampling region 5. The subset is: tumor region T5, tumor centre. The CDR3 loop reads CASCRNTGHPFAEQYF. CDR3 DNA: TGTGCCAGCTGTCGCAATACAGGGCATCCTTTTGCCGAGCAGTACTTC.